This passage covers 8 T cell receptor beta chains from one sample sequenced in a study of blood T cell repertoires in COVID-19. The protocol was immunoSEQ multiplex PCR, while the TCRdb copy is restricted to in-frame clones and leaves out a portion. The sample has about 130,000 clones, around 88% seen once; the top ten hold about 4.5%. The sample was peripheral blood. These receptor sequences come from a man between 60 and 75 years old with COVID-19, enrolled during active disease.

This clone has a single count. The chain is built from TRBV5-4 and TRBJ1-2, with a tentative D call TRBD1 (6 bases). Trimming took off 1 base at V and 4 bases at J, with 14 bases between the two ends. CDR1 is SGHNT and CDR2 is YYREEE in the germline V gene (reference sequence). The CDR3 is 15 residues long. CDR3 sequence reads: CASSLPDTGSYGYTF. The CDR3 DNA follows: TGTGCCAGCAGCTTGCCGGATACAGGGAGCTATGGCTACACCTTC.

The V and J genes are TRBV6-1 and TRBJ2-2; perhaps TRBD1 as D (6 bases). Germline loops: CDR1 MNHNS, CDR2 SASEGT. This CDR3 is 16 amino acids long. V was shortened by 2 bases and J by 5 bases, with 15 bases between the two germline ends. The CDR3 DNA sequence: TGTGCCAGCAGTGAATGGTACAGGGAAGATACCGGGGAGCTGTTTTTT. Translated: CASSEWYREDTGELFF.

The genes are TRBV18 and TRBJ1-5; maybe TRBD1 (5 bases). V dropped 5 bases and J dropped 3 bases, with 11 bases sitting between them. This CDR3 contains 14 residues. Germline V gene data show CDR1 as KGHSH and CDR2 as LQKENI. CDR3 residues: CASSDTGFNQPQHF. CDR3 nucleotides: TGTGCCAGCTCAGATACAGGTTTCAATCAGCCCCAGCATTTT.

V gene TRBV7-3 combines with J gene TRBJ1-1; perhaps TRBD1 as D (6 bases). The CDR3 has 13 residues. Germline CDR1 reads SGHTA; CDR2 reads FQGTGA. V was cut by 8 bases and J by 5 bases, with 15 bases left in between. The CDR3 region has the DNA TGTGCCAGCGGCCTACAGGGTCAGACTGAAGCTTTCTTT. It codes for CASGLQGQTEAFF.

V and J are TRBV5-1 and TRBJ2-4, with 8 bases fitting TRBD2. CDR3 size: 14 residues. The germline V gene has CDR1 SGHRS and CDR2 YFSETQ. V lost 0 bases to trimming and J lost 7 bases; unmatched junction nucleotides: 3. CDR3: CASSLGLASNIQYF. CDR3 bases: TGCGCCAGCAGCTTGGGACTAGCGTCGAACATTCAGTACTTC.

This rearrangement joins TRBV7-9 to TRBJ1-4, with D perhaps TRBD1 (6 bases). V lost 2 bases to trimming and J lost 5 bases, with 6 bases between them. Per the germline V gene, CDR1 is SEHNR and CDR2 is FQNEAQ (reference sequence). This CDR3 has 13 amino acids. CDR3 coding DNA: TGTGCCAGCAGCTTAACAGGGAATGAAAAACTGTTTTTT. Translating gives CASSLTGNEKLFF.

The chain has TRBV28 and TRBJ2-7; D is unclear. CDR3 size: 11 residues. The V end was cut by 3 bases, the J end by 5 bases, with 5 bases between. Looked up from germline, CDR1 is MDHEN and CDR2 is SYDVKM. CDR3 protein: CASSFVHEQYF. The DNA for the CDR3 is TGTGCCAGCAGTTTCGTCCACGAGCAGTACTTC.

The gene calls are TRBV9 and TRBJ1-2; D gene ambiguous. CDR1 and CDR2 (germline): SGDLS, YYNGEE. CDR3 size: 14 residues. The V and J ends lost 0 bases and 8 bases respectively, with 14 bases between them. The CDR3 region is CASSVGGEGWGYTF. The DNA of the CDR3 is TGTGCCAGCAGCGTAGGAGGCGAGGGATGGGGCTACACCTTC.